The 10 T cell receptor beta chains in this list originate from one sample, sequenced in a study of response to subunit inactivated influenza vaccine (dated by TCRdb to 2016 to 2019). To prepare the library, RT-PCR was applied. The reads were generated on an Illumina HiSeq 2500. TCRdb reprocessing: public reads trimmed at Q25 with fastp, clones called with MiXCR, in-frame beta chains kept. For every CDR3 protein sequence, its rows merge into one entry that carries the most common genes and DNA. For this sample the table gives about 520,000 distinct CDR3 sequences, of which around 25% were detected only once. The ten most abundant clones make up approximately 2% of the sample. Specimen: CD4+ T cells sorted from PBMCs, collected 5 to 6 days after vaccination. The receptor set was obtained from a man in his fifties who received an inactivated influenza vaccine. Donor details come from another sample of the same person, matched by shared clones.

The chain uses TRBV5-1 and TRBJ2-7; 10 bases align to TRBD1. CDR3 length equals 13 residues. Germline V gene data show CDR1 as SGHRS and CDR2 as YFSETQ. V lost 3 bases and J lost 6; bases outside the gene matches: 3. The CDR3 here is CASSWTGGSEQYF. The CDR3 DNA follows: TGCGCCAGCAGCTGGACAGGGGGATCCGAGCAGTACTTC.

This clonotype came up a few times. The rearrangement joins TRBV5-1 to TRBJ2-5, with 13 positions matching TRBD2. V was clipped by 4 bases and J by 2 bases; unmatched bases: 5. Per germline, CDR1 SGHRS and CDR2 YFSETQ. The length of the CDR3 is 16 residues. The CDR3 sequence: CASSTGLAGQQETQYF. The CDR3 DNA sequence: TGCGCCAGCAGCACGGGACTAGCGGGGCAACAAGAGACCCAGTACTTC. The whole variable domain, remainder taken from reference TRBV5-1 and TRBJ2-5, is KAGVTQTPRYLIKTRGQQVTLSCSPISGHRSVSWYQQTPGQGLQFLFEYFSETQRNKGNFPGRFSGRQFSNSRSEMNVSTLELGDSALYLCASSTGLAGQQETQYFGPGTRLLVL.

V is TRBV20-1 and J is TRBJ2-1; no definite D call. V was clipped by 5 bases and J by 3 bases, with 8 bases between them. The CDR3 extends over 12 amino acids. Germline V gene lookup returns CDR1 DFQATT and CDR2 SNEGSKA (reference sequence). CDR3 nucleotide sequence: TGCAGTGCTTCTGAAGTCTACAATGAGCAGTTCTTC. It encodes CSASEVYNEQFF.

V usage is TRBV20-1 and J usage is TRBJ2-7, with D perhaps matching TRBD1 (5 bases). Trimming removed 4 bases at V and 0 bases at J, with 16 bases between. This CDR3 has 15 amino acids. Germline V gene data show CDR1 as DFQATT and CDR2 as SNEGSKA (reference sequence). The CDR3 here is CSAKRRQLSSYEQYF. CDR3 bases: TGCAGTGCTAAGAGGCGACAGCTAAGCTCCTACGAGCAGTACTTC.

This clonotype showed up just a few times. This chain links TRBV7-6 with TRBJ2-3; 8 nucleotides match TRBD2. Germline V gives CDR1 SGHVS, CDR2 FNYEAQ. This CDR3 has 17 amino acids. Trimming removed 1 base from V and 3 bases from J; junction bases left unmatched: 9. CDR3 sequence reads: CASSLGLLAGSTDTQYF. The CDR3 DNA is TGTGCCAGCAGCTTAGGATTGTTAGCGGGGAGTACAGATACGCAGTATTTT. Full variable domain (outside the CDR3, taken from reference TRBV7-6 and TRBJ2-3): GAGVSQSPRYKVTKRGQDVALRCDPISGHVSLYWYRQALGQGPEFLTYFNYEAQQDKSGLPNDRFSAERPEGSISTLTIQRTEQRDSAMYRCASSLGLLAGSTDTQYFGPGTRLTVL.

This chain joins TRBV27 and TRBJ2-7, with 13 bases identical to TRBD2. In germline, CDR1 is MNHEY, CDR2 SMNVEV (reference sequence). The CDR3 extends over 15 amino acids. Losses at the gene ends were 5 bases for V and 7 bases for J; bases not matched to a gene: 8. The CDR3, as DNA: TGTGCCAGCAGTCTCGGACTAGCGGGAGTCGGTGAGCAGTACTTC. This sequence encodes CASSLGLAGVGEQYF.

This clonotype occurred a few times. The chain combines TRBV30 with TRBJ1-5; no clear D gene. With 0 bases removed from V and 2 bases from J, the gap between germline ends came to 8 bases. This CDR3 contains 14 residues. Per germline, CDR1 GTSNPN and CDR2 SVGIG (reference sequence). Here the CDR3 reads CAWSVWGGNQPQHF. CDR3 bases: TGTGCCTGGAGTGTATGGGGAGGCAATCAGCCCCAGCATTTT.

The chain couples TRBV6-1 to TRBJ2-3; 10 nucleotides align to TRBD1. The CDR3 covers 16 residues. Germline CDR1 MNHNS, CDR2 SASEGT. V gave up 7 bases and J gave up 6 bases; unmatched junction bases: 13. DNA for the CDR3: TGTGCCAGCACCCCTCCTTCGGGACAGGGGTCGGATACGCAGTATTTT. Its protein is CASTPPSGQGSDTQYF.

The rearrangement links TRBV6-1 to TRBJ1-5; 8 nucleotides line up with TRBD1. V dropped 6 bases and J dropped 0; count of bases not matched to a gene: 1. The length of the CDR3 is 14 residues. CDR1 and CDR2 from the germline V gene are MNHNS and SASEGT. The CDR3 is CASRDRGSNQPQHF. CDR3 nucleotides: TGTGCCAGCAGAGACAGGGGTAGCAATCAGCCCCAGCATTTT.

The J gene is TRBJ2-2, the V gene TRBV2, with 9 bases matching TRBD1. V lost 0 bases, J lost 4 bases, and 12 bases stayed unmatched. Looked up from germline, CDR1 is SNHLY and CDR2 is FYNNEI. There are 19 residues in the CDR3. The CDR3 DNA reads TGTGCCAGCAGTGAAGCCCGGGACAGGGTAATTTTAGGCACCGGGGAGCTGTTTTTT. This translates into CASSEARDRVILGTGELFF.